Below are 22 T cell receptor beta chains sequenced from a single sample in a study of blood T cell repertoires in COVID-19. Profiled with immunoSEQ multiplex PCR; TCRdb holds only in-frame clones, not every one. The profile covers just over 200,000 clones, with 80% appearing a single time and 4.5% to 7% taken by the ten largest. Material for sequencing was peripheral blood. The receptors stem from a woman aged 65 to 85 with acute or convalescent COVID-19.

The chain links TRBV6-6 to TRBJ2-1, with TRBD2 matching over 13 bases. V trimming: 5 bases; J trimming: 8 bases; junction bases outside the gene matches: 9. Germline V gene data show CDR1 as MNHNY and CDR2 as SVGAGI (reference sequence). CDR3 length equals 16 residues. The CDR3 bases are TGTGCCAGCAGTACATCCGGGACTAGCGGGACCTATGAGCAGTTCTTC. As protein: CASSTSGTSGTYEQFF.

V and J are TRBV5-1 and TRBJ1-6; maybe TRBD1 (6 bases). The CDR3 extends over 16 amino acids. Germline V gene data show CDR1 as SGHRS and CDR2 as YFSETQ. V dropped 6 bases and J dropped 0 bases, with 13 bases sitting between them. CDR3 DNA: TGCGCCAGCACCCGAACAGGGAGCTCCTATAATTCACCCCTCCACTTT. Amino acids: CASTRTGSSYNSPLHF.

The chain links TRBV7-2 to TRBJ2-2, with TRBD1 as a possible D gene (6 bases). This CDR3 comprises 13 residues. Germline-derived CDR1 and CDR2 are SGHTA and FQGNSA. Trimming shortened V by 5 bases and J by 5 bases, and 9 bases separated the two germline ends. CDR3: CASSLQGTGELFF. As DNA, the CDR3 is TGTGCCAGCAGCCTACAGGGAACCGGGGAGCTGTTTTTT.

V usage is TRBV6-5 and J usage is TRBJ1-1; D gene uncertain. The CDR3 sequence is 10 residues long. V lost 8 bases, J lost 10 bases, and 11 bases lay in between. CDR1 and CDR2 (germline): MNHEY, SVGAGI. This CDR3 reads CASGWRGAFF. Written as DNA, the CDR3 is TGTGCCAGCGGATGGCGGGGAGCTTTCTTT.

The V and J genes are TRBV24-1 and TRBJ2-1; possible D gene TRBD2, 7 bases. The CDR3 loop spans 15 amino acids. V was pared by 4 bases and J by 6 bases, with 15 bases between. CDR1 and CDR2 from the germline V gene are KGHDR and SFDVKD. CDR3 nucleotides: TGTGCCACCAGTGAAGGGGGAGGACTAGTCAATGAGCAGTTCTTC. This translates into CATSEGGGLVNEQFF.

The chain combines TRBV9 with TRBJ2-3; 13 positions match TRBD2. Germline V gene data show CDR1 as SGDLS and CDR2 as YYNGEE. V trimming: 0 bases; J trimming: 6 bases; junction bases outside the gene matches: 10. This CDR3 is 18 amino acids long. The CDR3 loop is CASSVDPAGTSGTDTQYF. DNA of the CDR3: TGTGCCAGCAGCGTAGACCCTGCCGGGACTAGCGGGACTGATACGCAGTATTTT.

The V call is TRBV6-5, the J call TRBJ2-2; no clear D. V lost 5 bases and J lost 5, with 12 bases in between. The CDR3 spans 14 residues. Germline-derived CDR1 and CDR2 are MNHEY and SVGAGI. The CDR3 loop reads CASSTDLRTGELFF. The CDR3 bases are TGTGCCAGCAGTACCGATTTGAGGACCGGGGAGCTGTTTTTT.

V and J are TRBV7-9 and TRBJ2-5; D not certain. V dropped 6 bases and J dropped 5 bases, with 10 bases sitting between them. From germline, CDR1 is SEHNR and CDR2 FQNEAQ (reference sequence). The CDR3 length is 12 residues. The DNA for the CDR3 is TGTGCCAGCAGATACATGCGGGAGACCCAGTACTTC. It codes for CASRYMRETQYF.

V usage is TRBV19 and J usage is TRBJ1-5, with D unclear. With 7 bases removed from V and 2 bases from J, the gap between germline ends came to 9 bases. This CDR3 is built from 13 residues. Germline loops: CDR1 LNHDA, CDR2 SQIVND (reference sequence). The CDR3 DNA is TGTGCCAGTACCCAGCGAGGCAATCAGCCCCAGCATTTT. Encoded protein: CASTQRGNQPQHF.

This clone was counted a few times. The CDR3 region is CASSLVSNWLAGAPEFF. As DNA, the CDR3 is TGTGCCAGCAGCTTAGTTTCTAATTGGCTAGCGGGAGCCCCTGAGTTCTTC. This chain connects TRBV7-9 to TRBJ2-1; 10 bases match TRBD2. Unmatched junction bases numbered 17, after V lost 1 base and J lost 14 bases. This CDR3 is built from 17 residues. CDR1 SEHNR and CDR2 FQNEAQ come from the germline V gene (reference sequence). The full variable domain, in which reference TRBV7-9 and TRBJ2-1 provide the parts outside the CDR3, is DTGVSQNPRHKITKRGQNVTFRCDPISEHNRLYWYRQTLGQGPEFLTYFQNEAQLEKSRLLSDRFSAERPKGSFSTLEIQRTEQGDSAMYLCASSLVSNWLAGAPEFFGPGTRLTVL.

The chain joins TRBV20-1 to TRBJ2-1; D remains unclear. This CDR3 is 14 amino acids long. The V end lost 3 bases, the J end lost 0 bases, and 9 bases lay between the germline ends. CDR1 and CDR2 from the germline V gene are DFQATT and SNEGSKA (reference sequence). The CDR3: CSASLRNSYNEQFF. The CDR3 nucleotides are TGCAGTGCTAGTTTGAGAAACTCCTACAATGAGCAGTTCTTC.

The gene calls are TRBV5-6 and TRBJ1-6; possibly TRBD1 for D (6 bases). The CDR3 sequence is 14 residues long. With 2 bases removed from V and 8 bases from J, the gap between germline ends came to 11 bases. CDR1 is SGHDT, CDR2 YYEEEE, per germline. This CDR3 reads CASSFRDTYSPLHF. The CDR3 nucleotides read TGTGCCAGCAGCTTTCGGGACACCTATTCACCCCTCCACTTT.

The chain recombines TRBV2 with TRBJ2-7; 11 bases line up with TRBD2. J gave up 4 bases and V 9 bases, and 5 bases lay outside the gene matches. The CDR3 has 13 amino acids. CDR1 is SNHLY and CDR2 is FYNNEI in the germline V gene. Written as DNA, the CDR3 is TGTGCCAGGAAGCGGACTAGCGGGTACGAGCAGTACTTC. This translates into CARKRTSGYEQYF.

The count of this clone is one. The chain combines TRBV10-3 with TRBJ1-2; 11 nucleotides match TRBD1. The CDR3 runs 14 residues. The germline V gene has CDR1 ENHRY and CDR2 SYGVKD. The V segment lost 8 bases and the J segment 0 bases; nucleotides outside the gene matches: 2. The CDR3 sequence: CAIRGQGANYGYTF. CDR3 bases: TGTGCCATCCGGGGACAGGGGGCTAACTATGGCTACACCTTC.

The V and J genes are TRBV9 and TRBJ1-6, with a tentative D call TRBD1 (5 bases). CDR1 and CDR2 from the germline V gene are SGDLS and YYNGEE. V was trimmed by 0 bases and J by 5 bases, leaving 6 bases between them. The CDR3 contains 14 residues. For the CDR3, the DNA is TGTGCCAGCAGCGTAGCGGGGGATAATTCACCCCTCCACTTT. It specifies CASSVAGDNSPLHF.

This clone was recorded once. V and J are TRBV5-1 and TRBJ2-3; 13 nucleotides match TRBD2. The ends lost 0 bases at V and 2 bases at J; junction bases unmatched: 3. The CDR3 runs 17 residues. Germline CDR1 reads SGHRS; CDR2 reads YFSETQ. The CDR3 bases are TGCGCCAGCAGCTTGGGGACTAGCGGGAGAACCACAGATACGCAGTATTTT. Translated: CASSLGTSGRTTDTQYF. Filled out from reference TRBV5-1 and TRBJ2-3, the complete variable domain reads KAGVTQTPRYLIKTRGQQVTLSCSPISGHRSVSWYQQTPGQGLQFLFEYFSETQRNKGNFPGRFSGRQFSNSRSEMNVSTLELGDSALYLCASSLGTSGRTTDTQYFGPGTRLTVL.

The chain uses TRBV27 and TRBJ1-6, with D perhaps TRBD1 (6 bases). V lost 4 bases and J lost 5, with 12 bases in between. This CDR3 is 15 amino acids long. From germline, CDR1 is MNHEY and CDR2 SMNVEV (reference sequence). The DNA of the CDR3 is TGTGCCAGCAGTTCCGAGGCAGGGGATAATTCACCCCTCCACTTT. Protein: CASSSEAGDNSPLHF.

This clone was counted a single time. The rearrangement links TRBV6-2 or TRBV6-3 to TRBJ2-7; perhaps TRBD2 as D (6 bases). The CDR3 extends over 12 amino acids. Germline CDR1 and CDR2: MNHEY and SVGEGT. The germline V and J ends were trimmed by 4 bases and 7 bases, with 11 bases remaining between them. The CDR3 DNA reads as TGTGCCAGCAGTTGGGGACGGGGGGAGCAGTACTTC. It is translated as CASSWGRGEQYF.

The chain joins TRBV3-1 (or the pseudogene TRBV3-2) to TRBJ1-4, with D perhaps TRBD1 (6 bases). CDR1 is LGHDT, CDR2 YNNKEL, per germline (reference sequence). The CDR3 length is 14 residues. The ends were cut back, 6 bases at V and 7 bases at J, with 15 bases in the middle. The CDR3 sequence: CASSKGGQGEKLFF. CDR3 DNA: TGTGCCAGCAGTAAGGGGGGGCAGGGTGAAAAACTGTTTTTT.

The rearrangement links TRBV29-1 to TRBJ2-7, with a tentative D call TRBD2 (6 bases). V was shortened by 4 bases and J by 1 base, with 17 bases between the two germline ends. This CDR3 region has 15 residues. The germline V gene encodes CDR1 SQVTM and CDR2 ANQGSEA. CDR3 nucleotide sequence: TGCAGCGTTGTGGGCGGTCGCGGGACGTCCTACGAGCAGTACTTC. As protein: CSVVGGRGTSYEQYF.

The chain combines TRBV27 with TRBJ1-1; possibly TRBD1 for D (6 bases). The CDR3 totals 14 residues. Trimming took 5 bases from V and 6 from J, leaving 16 bases between them. Per germline, CDR1 MNHEY and CDR2 SMNVEV (reference sequence). In nucleotides, the CDR3 is TGTGCCAGCAGTCTAACTCAGGACAGTCCTGAAGCTTTCTTT. Protein sequence: CASSLTQDSPEAFF.

V and J are TRBV28 and TRBJ2-5, with a possible D match to TRBD2 (6 bases). The CDR3 is 15 residues long. Trimming stripped 3 bases from V and 3 bases from J, with 14 bases between. The V gene's germline CDR1 is MDHEN and CDR2 SYDVKM. The CDR3 DNA follows: TGTGCCAGCAGTTTGGGCGGGGTGAAGAAAGAGACCCAGTACTTC. Encoded protein: CASSLGGVKKETQYF.